In this sample, the clone carrying this T cell receptor beta chain turned up a few times. This entry comes from a study of technical replicates of blood from a handful of donors. Measured with immunoSEQ multiplex PCR; TCRdb has only the in-frame clones, and not every one. This table has 75,000 to 90,000 clones, around 94% appearing once. The V end lost 1 base, the J end lost 8 bases, and 22 bases lay between the germline ends. The CDR3 runs to 17 residues. Looked up from germline, CDR1 is SGHDT and CDR2 is YYEEEE. Sequencing was performed on T cells isolated from PBMCs. The chain joins TRBV5-6 to TRBJ1-5; D is possibly TRBD1 (6 bases). This TCR was sampled from a human donor in good health. The CDR3 spells CASSLPWTDSPRKPQHF. The CDR3 nucleotides read TGTGCCAGCAGCTTGCCCTGGACAGATTCTCCTCGTAAGCCCCAGCATTTT.